These 31 T cell receptor beta chains were all obtained from the same sample, sequenced in a study of blood T cell repertoires in COVID-19. This table comes from immunoSEQ multiplex PCR, and its TCRdb copy is limited to in-frame clones, with some not included. Of about 45,000 clones in the sample, 75% to 85% were seen once. Sequencing was done on a sample of peripheral blood. These TCRs come from a man older than 75 in a cohort sampled during active COVID-19.

The V and J genes are TRBV6-5 and TRBJ2-5, with TRBD2 matching over 8 bases. V dropped 4 bases and J dropped 5; count of bases not matched to a gene: 9. Germline assignment: CDR1 MNHEY and CDR2 SVGAGI. This CDR3 spans 15 amino acids. The chain's CDR3 is CASSWSTSVGETQYF. In nucleotides, the CDR3 is TGTGCCAGCAGTTGGTCGACTAGCGTGGGGGAGACCCAGTACTTC.

In this sample, this clone turned up once. This chain joins TRBV5-1 and TRBJ2-1; perhaps TRBD1 as D (6 bases). V was shortened by 2 bases and J by 12 bases, with 24 bases between the two germline ends. The CDR3 length is 16 residues. Germline loops: CDR1 SGHRS, CDR2 YFSETQ. The CDR3 bases are TGCGCCAGCAGCTTACGAACCGGGACAAGTTTGACAGGGCAGTTCTTC. Its translation: CASSLRTGTSLTGQFF.

This chain uses TRBV5-6 with TRBJ2-1; tentative D call: TRBD1 (6 bases). CDR1 is SGHDT and CDR2 is YYEEEE in the germline V gene. V gave up 4 bases and J gave up 8 bases, with 13 bases separating them. The CDR3 runs to 13 residues. Here the CDR3 reads CASSVGTTDEQFF. CDR3 DNA: TGTGCCAGCAGCGTCGGGACAACGGATGAGCAGTTCTTC.

The J gene is TRBJ2-2, the V gene TRBV5-1; 7 bases map to TRBD1. V trimming: 1 base; J trimming: 4 bases; junction bases outside the gene matches: 4. The CDR3 is 15 residues long. The germline CDR1 and CDR2 sequences are SGHRS and YFSETQ. The DNA of the CDR3 is TGCGCCAGCAGCTTGTTTGCAGGGGGCACCGGGGAGCTGTTTTTT. This encodes CASSLFAGGTGELFF.

The chain combines TRBV19 with TRBJ2-2; possible D gene TRBD1, 5 bases. CDR3 length equals 15 residues. Looked up from germline, CDR1 is LNHDA and CDR2 is SQIVND (reference sequence). V was shortened by 10 bases and J by 1 base, with 16 bases between the two germline ends. The chain's CDR3 is CAISQGIKNTGELFF. CDR3 nucleotide sequence: TGTGCCATCTCCCAGGGTATTAAGAACACCGGGGAGCTGTTTTTT. The full variable domain, with the rest looked up from reference TRBV19 and TRBJ2-2, is DGGITQSPKYLFRKEGQNVTLSCEQNLNHDAMYWYRQDPGQGLRLIYYSQIVNDFQKGDIAEGYSVSREKKESFPLTVTSAQKNPTAFYLCAISQGIKNTGELFFGEGSRLTVL.

The J gene is TRBJ1-1, the V gene TRBV7-2, with D unresolved. This CDR3 spans 13 amino acids. Trimming cost V 3 bases and J 4 bases, with 9 bases left between them. Germline V gene sequence: CDR1 SGHTA, CDR2 FQGNSA. CDR3 region: CASSFSMSTEAFF. The CDR3 region has the DNA TGTGCCAGCAGCTTTTCGATGAGCACTGAAGCTTTCTTT.

This sequence joins TRBV5-1 and TRBJ1-1; D is perhaps TRBD1 (6 bases). There are 15 residues in the CDR3. V was shortened by 7 bases and J by 0 bases, with 16 bases between the two germline ends. In germline, CDR1 is SGHRS, CDR2 YFSETQ. In DNA, the CDR3 is TGCGCCAGCGCACCGCCGGGACAACTGAACACTGAAGCTTTCTTT. Its translation: CASAPPGQLNTEAFF.

This clone was seen only a few times. The CDR3, as DNA: TGTGCCAGTAGTAAGAACCAGATACCCAATGAAGCTTTCTTT. Translating it yields CASSKNQIPNEAFF. This chain uses TRBV19 with TRBJ1-1; no clear D. CDR3 size: 14 residues. The V gene lost 4 bases and the J gene lost 7 bases, with 16 bases spanning the gap. The germline V gene encodes CDR1 LNHDA and CDR2 SQIVND (reference sequence).

The gene calls are TRBV6-5 and TRBJ1-6; the match to TRBD1 covers 9 bases. Trimming at V came to 2 bases and at J to 8 bases, leaving 4 bases not matched to a gene. From germline, CDR1 is MNHEY and CDR2 SVGAGI. The CDR3 length is 15 residues. The CDR3 coding sequence is TGTGCCAGCAGTTACGACAGGGGGAGGGATTCACCCCTCCACTTT. Translated: CASSYDRGRDSPLHF.

The rearrangement joins TRBV6-5 to TRBJ1-1; 10 bases are shared with TRBD1. The CDR3 has 15 residues. Germline CDR1 is MNHEY and CDR2 is SVGAGI. Germline trimming cut 8 bases from V and 4 bases from J; bases unmatched to any gene: 10. CDR3 in DNA: TGTGCCAGCCGAAGGTCTAGGACAGGGGGCACTGAAGCTTTCTTT. Encoded protein: CASRRSRTGGTEAFF.

The chain recombines TRBV2 with TRBJ1-1; D is undetermined. The CDR3 has 14 residues. Trimming removed 6 bases at V and 6 bases at J, with 17 bases between. Looked up from germline, CDR1 is SNHLY and CDR2 is FYNNEI. CDR3 in DNA: TGTGCCAGCAGCCGATACACCGTTCTGTCTGAAGCTTTCTTT. It translates to CASSRYTVLSEAFF.

This chain links TRBV5-1 with TRBJ2-5; tentatively, D is TRBD2 (6 bases). V was trimmed by 1 base and J by 12 bases, leaving 16 bases between them. Germline V lookup: CDR1 SGHRS, CDR2 YFSETQ. The CDR3 sequence is 13 residues long. The CDR3 loop is CASSLSGVPEKYF. CDR3 DNA sequence: TGCGCCAGCAGCTTGTCGGGGGTCCCTGAGAAGTACTTC.

The chain links TRBV28 to TRBJ1-5, with D perhaps TRBD1 (5 bases). The V and J ends lost 2 bases and 3 bases respectively, with 11 bases between them. The CDR3 spans 15 residues. Germline V CDR1 and CDR2: MDHEN, SYDVKM. The CDR3 DNA is TGTGCCAGCAGTTTACCAAGACAGAACAATCAGCCCCAGCATTTT. This sequence encodes CASSLPRQNNQPQHF.

This chain connects TRBV19 to TRBJ1-1, with 10 bases aligning to TRBD1. The CDR3 consists of 15 residues. Germline CDR1 is LNHDA and CDR2 is SQIVND (reference sequence). V lost 6 bases to trimming and J lost 6 bases; unmatched junction nucleotides: 10. In nucleotides, the CDR3 is TGTGCCAGTAGCCAAGACAGGGGGCCTTTGGCTGAAGCTTTCTTT. Its translation is CASSQDRGPLAEAFF.

The chain uses TRBV9 and TRBJ2-5; D is ambiguous. Trimming took off 0 bases at V and 2 bases at J, with 8 bases between the two ends. CDR1 is SGDLS, CDR2 YYNGEE, per germline. The length of the CDR3 is 14 residues. CDR3 loop: CASSVGNRQETQYF. In nucleotides, the CDR3 is TGTGCCAGCAGCGTAGGGAACAGACAAGAGACCCAGTACTTC.

V gene TRBV6-7 combines with J gene TRBJ1-2, with D tentatively TRBD1 (5 bases). TRBV6-7 is sorted into the ORF group, with uncertain function. The V end was cut by 4 bases, the J end by 8 bases, with 20 bases between. The CDR3 consists of 15 residues. In nucleotides, the CDR3 is TGTGCCAGCAGTTTAAAGGGGAAATCTCGTTCCGGCTACACCTTC. It codes for CASSLKGKSRSGYTF.

V gene TRBV12-3 or TRBV12-4 combines with J gene TRBJ1-5, with unresolved D. V shed 1 base and J shed 7 bases, with 8 bases lying between them. The CDR3 spans 13 residues. The CDR3 sequence: CASSLDNGQPQHF. For the CDR3, the DNA is TGTGCCAGCAGTTTAGACAACGGGCAGCCCCAGCATTTT.

V usage is TRBV28 and J usage is TRBJ2-1; TRBD1 might be the D (6 bases). The CDR3 spans 13 residues. V lost 6 bases, J lost 4 bases, and 10 bases lay in between. Per the germline V gene, CDR1 is MDHEN and CDR2 is SYDVKM. The CDR3, as DNA: TGTGCCAGCAGCCAGGACAGTTACAATGAGCAGTTCTTC. It yields the protein CASSQDSYNEQFF.

This clone was found once. The chain couples TRBV29-1 to TRBJ2-5; unclear D gene. The CDR3 runs 13 residues. Germline V gene data show CDR1 as SQVTM and CDR2 as ANQGSEA. Trimming cost V 5 bases and J 5 bases, with 15 bases left between them. The CDR3 DNA is TGCAGCGTTACAAGCCCAGGATCGGAGACCCAGTACTTC. Protein sequence: CSVTSPGSETQYF.

The rearrangement links TRBV5-1 to TRBJ1-1; D gene unclear. The CDR3 runs to 14 residues. The germline V and J ends were trimmed by 1 base and 4 bases, with 11 bases remaining between them. Germline V gene lookup returns CDR1 SGHRS and CDR2 YFSETQ. This CDR3 is CASSLPSQITEAFF. CDR3 in DNA: TGCGCCAGCAGCTTGCCATCCCAGATCACTGAAGCTTTCTTT.

The chain has TRBV7-2 and TRBJ2-2; TRBD2 might be the D (5 bases). The V end was cut by 4 bases, the J end by 6 bases, with 9 bases between. Germline CDR1 SGHTA, CDR2 FQGNSA. The CDR3 spans 13 residues. CDR3: CASSSMRAGELFF. As DNA, the CDR3 is TGTGCCAGCAGCTCAATGCGGGCCGGGGAGCTGTTTTTT.

V is TRBV14 and J is TRBJ1-6; D unresolved. The CDR3 has 14 residues. V lost 2 bases, J lost 6 bases, and 8 bases lay in between. Germline V gene lookup returns CDR1 SGHDN and CDR2 FVKESK. The CDR3 sequence: CASSQLGGNSPLHF. The CDR3 DNA reads as TGTGCCAGCAGCCAACTCGGAGGTAATTCACCCCTCCACTTT.

The genes are TRBV15 and TRBJ2-5; D may be TRBD1 (5 bases). CDR3 size: 15 residues. CDR1 is LNHNV, CDR2 YYDKDF, per germline (reference sequence). Trimming took 2 bases from V and 1 from J, leaving 11 bases between them. CDR3 amino acids: CATSRNRLRQETQYF. CDR3 DNA: TGTGCCACCAGCAGAAACAGGTTACGCCAAGAGACCCAGTACTTC.

The chain employs TRBV7-2 and TRBJ2-5; TRBD2 matches at 7 bases. The CDR3 runs to 15 residues. Losses at the gene ends were 2 bases for V and 1 base for J; bases not matched to a gene: 4. Looked up from germline, CDR1 is SGHTA and CDR2 is FQGNSA. DNA of the CDR3: TGTGCCAGCAGCTTAAGAGCGGGGACCCAAGAGACCCAGTACTTC. As protein: CASSLRAGTQETQYF.

The chain uses TRBV5-4 and TRBJ1-2; tentative D call: TRBD1 (6 bases). This CDR3 has 14 residues. The germline V gene has CDR1 SGHNT and CDR2 YYREEE (reference sequence). Trimming took 0 bases from V and 5 from J, leaving 11 bases between them. The CDR3 DNA reads as TGTGCCAGCAGCTTGGCCGGGACATCGTATGGCTACACCTTC. This translates into CASSLAGTSYGYTF.

The chain carries TRBV14 and TRBJ2-1, with TRBD1 as a possible D gene (6 bases). Germline values: CDR1 SGHDN, CDR2 FVKESK. V shed 3 bases and J shed 9 bases, with 18 bases lying between them. The CDR3 loop spans 15 amino acids. The CDR3 DNA reads TGTGCCAGCAGCCAGTTCAGGGGAATAGGAGGTGAGCAGTTCTTC. This sequence encodes CASSQFRGIGGEQFF. Together with reference TRBV14 and TRBJ2-1, the CDR3 gives the full variable domain: EAGVTQFPSHSVIEKGQTVTLRCDPISGHDNLYWYRRVMGKEIKFLLHFVKESKQDESGMPNNRFLAERTGGTYSTLKVQPAELEDSGVYFCASSQFRGIGGEQFFGPGTRLTVL.

CDR3: CASSDDSRQETQYF. The CDR3 DNA reads TGTGCCAGCAGTGACGACAGTCGACAAGAGACCCAGTACTTC. The chain employs TRBV25-1 and TRBJ2-5, with D maybe TRBD1 (5 bases). CDR1 and CDR2 from the germline V gene are MGHDK and SYGVNS. This CDR3 is 14 amino acids long. V was cut by 3 bases and J by 2 bases, with 10 bases left in between. The whole variable domain, filled in from reference TRBV25-1 and TRBJ2-5, reads EADIYQTPRYLVIGTGKKITLECSQTMGHDKMYWYQQDPGMELHLIHYSYGVNSTEKGDLSSESTVSRIRTEHFPLTLESARPSHTSQYLCASSDDSRQETQYFGPGTRLLVL.

This clone occurred a few times. The V gene is TRBV7-8, the J gene TRBJ1-5; the match to TRBD1 covers 10 bases. The V and J ends lost 0 bases and 5 bases, in that order; junction bases with no gene match: 16. The germline V gene encodes CDR1 SGHVS and CDR2 FQNEAQ. The CDR3 totals 20 residues. The CDR3 sequence: CASSLAYMTRGQGGYQPQHF. The CDR3 bases are TGTGCCAGCAGCTTAGCGTACATGACCAGAGGACAGGGGGGCTATCAGCCCCAGCATTTT.

This chain joins TRBV7-8 and TRBJ2-7, with 9 bases identical to TRBD1. Germline CDR1 SGHVS, CDR2 FQNEAQ. The J segment lost 5 bases and the V segment lost 5 bases, leaving 10 bases of the junction unmatched. This CDR3 contains 15 residues. This CDR3 reads CASSPGGTGFHEQYF. CDR3 DNA: TGTGCCAGCAGCCCTGGAGGGACAGGGTTCCACGAGCAGTACTTC.

The V and J genes are TRBV7-9 and TRBJ2-3, with 9 bases identical to TRBD2. Germline assignment: CDR1 SEHNR and CDR2 FQNEAQ (reference sequence). The CDR3 has 17 residues. Trimming removed 3 bases from V and 1 base from J; junction bases left unmatched: 8. The CDR3 DNA reads TGTGCCAGCAGCTTCTGGCCTAGCGGGACCCGCACAGATACGCAGTATTTT. It translates to CASSFWPSGTRTDTQYF. Variable domain in full (rest from reference TRBV7-9 and TRBJ2-3): DTGVSQNPRHKITKRGQNVTFRCDPISEHNRLYWYRQTLGQGPEFLTYFQNEAQLEKSRLLSDRFSAERPKGSFSTLEIQRTEQGDSAMYLCASSFWPSGTRTDTQYFGPGTRLTVL.

This sequence joins TRBV7-9 and TRBJ1-5; tentatively, D is TRBD1 (6 bases). In germline, CDR1 is SEHNR, CDR2 FQNEAQ (reference sequence). Trimming removed 1 base at V and 5 bases at J, with 15 bases between. This CDR3 region has 16 residues. The CDR3 sequence: CASSLGGTGTYQPQHF. The CDR3 DNA reads as TGTGCCAGCAGCTTAGGGGGCACAGGGACCTATCAGCCCCAGCATTTT.